This T cell receptor (beta chain) comes out of a study of T cells in Graves' hyperthyroidism and ophthalmopathy. First hyperthyroidism diagnosis is when the blood sample was obtained, before any ophthalmopathy symptoms. The CDR3 runs to 13 residues. V shed 0 bases and J shed 8 bases, with 10 bases lying between them. CDR1 GTSNPN and CDR2 SVGIG come from the germline V gene (reference sequence). Template material for amplifying TCR beta CDR3 regions consisted of RNA transcripts. The TCR CDR3 was amplified in a first-round RT-PCR using the HTBI primer set. TCRdb itself ran the multiplex PCR reads through MiXCR, one entry per CDR3 protein. The table lists about 160,000 distinct CDR3 sequences, less than 10% of them singletons, with roughly 23% in the top ten.

The clonotype comes from a woman under 30 with Graves' hyperthyroidism that later progressed to Graves' ophthalmopathy. Sequenced sample: blood. The V and J genes are TRBV30 and TRBJ1-4, with D maybe TRBD1 (5 bases). The CDR3 protein is CAWSVGQNEKLFF. For the CDR3, the DNA is TGTGCCTGGAGTGTGGGGCAAAACGAAAAACTGTTTTTT. The variable domain in full, completed from reference TRBV30 and TRBJ1-4, reads SQTIHQWPATLVQPVGSPLSLECTVEGTSNPNLYWYRQAAGRGLQLLFYSVGIGQISSEVPQNLSASRPQDRQFILSSKKLLLSDSGFYLCAWSVGQNEKLFFGSGTQLSVL.